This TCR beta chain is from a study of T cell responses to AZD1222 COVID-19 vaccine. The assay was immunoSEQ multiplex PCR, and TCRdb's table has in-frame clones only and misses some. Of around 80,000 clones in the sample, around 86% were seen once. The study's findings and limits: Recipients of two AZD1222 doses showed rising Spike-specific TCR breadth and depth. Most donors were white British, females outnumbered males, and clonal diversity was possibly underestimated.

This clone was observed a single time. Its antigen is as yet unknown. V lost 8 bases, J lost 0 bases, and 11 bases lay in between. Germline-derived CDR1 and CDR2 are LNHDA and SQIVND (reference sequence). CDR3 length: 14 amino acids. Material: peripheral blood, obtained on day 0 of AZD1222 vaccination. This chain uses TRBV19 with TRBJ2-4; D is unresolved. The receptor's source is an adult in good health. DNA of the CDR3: TGTGCCAGTCAGGAAGATCTAGCCAAAAACATTCAGTACTTC. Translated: CASQEDLAKNIQYF.